This T cell receptor (beta chain) was recorded in a study of blood T cell repertoires in COVID-19. Authors' data handling: Cell counts per sample came from amplifying reference gene primers. Assay used: immunoSEQ multiplex PCR; TCRdb lists only in-frame clones, some missing. V and J calls and clone size are given by that table; D and trimming were obtained from the DNA. The data contain 240,000 or so clones, 86% of them singletons. The CDR3 covers 15 residues. The V gene end was trimmed by 1 base and the J gene end by 4 bases; junction bases not matched to a gene: 4. Germline assignment: CDR1 SGHTA and CDR2 FQGNSA. The study assigned cohorts using participant-reported clinical history.

Sequencing used PBMCs or T cells enriched from blood (not recorded which). This clonotype was obtained from a woman aged 45-65 years who had recovered from COVID-19. The chain combines TRBV7-2 with TRBJ1-1; 9 bases line up with TRBD1. The CDR3 bases are TGTGCCAGCAGCTTAGGGGACAGGGTAGGCACTGAAGCTTTCTTT. This gives the protein CASSLGDRVGTEAFF.